This T cell receptor beta chain was observed in a study of blood T cells in healthy people across ages. Concerning this clonotype: Its antigen is currently unknown.

Next came a second PCR, run for roughly 6 to 11 cycles, which used a sample-barcoded 5' primer along with a J-beta primer mix. TCRdb reprocessed the 5' RACE reads via MiXCR and lists one record per CDR3 protein. The sample lists some 1.7 million distinct CDR3 sequences, approximately 30% seen once, with roughly 8.2% in the top ten. Drawn from each donor were 8.5 to 10 milliliters of peripheral blood. Trimming stripped 5 bases from V and 5 bases from J, with 18 bases between. Germline values: CDR1 KGHSH, CDR2 LQKENI. This CDR3 comprises 16 residues. Findings and caveats of the study: Whereas aged donors had fewer naive CD4+ cells, long-lived donors had more of them and higher diversity. Per-million-T-cell TCR beta diversity fell roughly linearly with age.

Sequenced: blood. The TCR comes from a woman in her twenties or thirties in good health. This chain links TRBV18 with TRBJ2-2, with D perhaps matching TRBD1 (6 bases). This chain's CDR3 is CASSSPPGQLTGELFF. DNA for the CDR3: TGTGCCAGCTCATCTCCACCTGGACAGCTTACCGGGGAGCTGTTTTTT. The full variable domain, in which reference TRBV18 and TRBJ2-2 provide the parts outside the CDR3, is NAGVMQNPRHLVRRRGQEARLRCSPMKGHSHVYWYRQLPEEGLKFMVYLQKENIIDESGMPKERFSAEFPKEGPSILRIQQVVRGDSAAYFCASSSPPGQLTGELFFGEGSRLTVL.